This paragraph covers one T cell receptor (beta chain) sequence. This CDR3 is built from 13 residues. Per germline, CDR1 KGHSH and CDR2 LQKENI. The V and J ends lost 8 bases and 5 bases respectively, with 12 bases between them. The sample belongs to a study of blood T cell repertoires in COVID-19. Study-wide context: There were acute and convalescent COVID-19 samples, and they came from the United States, Italy and Spain. PBMCs, B-cell-depleted T cells, or T cells were the source of the cDNA or gDNA that made up the material.

Original processing notes: Reference gene primers were amplified, and this amplification served to estimate nucleated cell counts. The assay was immunoSEQ multiplex PCR, and TCRdb's table has in-frame clones only and misses some. V, J and clone size derive from that table, while D and trimming were established from the DNA sequence. Among about 220,000 clones listed, around three quarters were seen once. This receptor was identified in an older woman with acute or convalescent COVID-19. The sample comprised peripheral blood. The rearrangement links TRBV18 to TRBJ1-4, with D possibly TRBD1 on 5 matching bases. CDR3 in DNA: TGTGCCAGCGCCAGGGCAGAAAATGAAAAACTGTTTTTT. Its translation is CASARAENEKLFF.